Below, 13 T cell receptor beta chains from the same sample are listed, as sequenced in a study of blood T cell repertoires in COVID-19. Clones were read by immunoSEQ multiplex PCR, and TCRdb kept only the in-frame ones, dropping some. The sample includes some 170,000 clones, roughly 89% of them seen just once. Input material: peripheral blood. Receptors originate from a woman aged 45-65 years with acute or convalescent COVID-19.

The V call is TRBV6-2 or TRBV6-3, the J call TRBJ2-1; 9 bases fit TRBD2. There are 16 residues in the CDR3. Germline assignment: CDR1 MNHEY and CDR2 SVGEGT. V shed 6 bases, J shed 0 bases, and the junction held 6 bases outside the gene matches. CDR3 sequence reads: CASSRRGGSSYNEQFF. DNA of the CDR3: TGTGCCAGCAGCCGGCGGGGGGGAAGCTCCTACAATGAGCAGTTCTTC.

The rearrangement links TRBV6-5 to TRBJ1-2; maybe TRBD1 (5 bases). Germline V gene data show CDR1 as MNHEY and CDR2 as SVGAGI. With 0 bases removed from V and 2 bases from J, the gap between germline ends came to 10 bases. The CDR3 extends over 15 amino acids. CDR3 DNA sequence: TGTGCCAGCAGTTACTCGCGCAGGGCCAACTATGGCTACACCTTC. Its translation: CASSYSRRANYGYTF.

This clone was recorded only once. This CDR3 is CASSLDSRGVETQYF. The DNA of the CDR3 is TGTGCCAGCAGCTTAGACTCGCGGGGGGTGGAGACCCAGTACTTC. This chain joins TRBV7-2 and TRBJ2-5, with 8 bases aligning to TRBD2. The CDR3 runs to 15 residues. With V trimmed by 1 base and J by 5 bases, 6 bases remained unmatched. CDR1 SGHTA and CDR2 FQGNSA come from the germline V gene.

The chain carries TRBV19 and TRBJ1-5; D call uncertain. V lost 4 bases and J lost 1, with 11 bases in between. Germline CDR1 LNHDA, CDR2 SQIVND (reference sequence). The CDR3 length is 15 residues. The CDR3 spells CASSTATRSNQPQHF. The CDR3, as DNA: TGTGCCAGTAGTACCGCAACTAGAAGCAATCAGCCCCAGCATTTT.

V is TRBV27 and J is TRBJ1-1, with TRBD1 identical over 8 bases. CDR3 size: 14 residues. Per germline, CDR1 MNHEY and CDR2 SMNVEV (reference sequence). The junction had 7 bases not matched to a gene; V was cut back by 6 bases and J by 4 bases. The CDR3 coding sequence is TGTGCCAGCAGCCTCCAGGGGGCTGGCACTGAAGCTTTCTTT. Its protein is CASSLQGAGTEAFF.

The V call is TRBV7-8, the J call TRBJ2-7; D not certain. The CDR3 covers 15 residues. CDR1 is SGHVS and CDR2 is FQNEAQ in the germline V gene. Trimming shortened V by 1 base and J by 0 bases, and 10 bases separated the two germline ends. The CDR3 nucleotides read TGTGCCAGCAGCTTAGGCAGGCCATCCTCCTACGAGCAGTACTTC. Amino acid sequence: CASSLGRPSSYEQYF.

This clone turned up a few times. The chain joins TRBV12-5 to TRBJ1-2; TRBD1 matches at 9 bases. The CDR3 contains 19 residues. Germline V gives CDR1 LGHNT, CDR2 FRNRAP. The junction had 15 bases not matched to a gene; V was cut back by 1 base and J by 3 bases. CDR3 region: CASGLGDPAGTGSDYGYTF. CDR3 bases: TGTGCTAGTGGTTTGGGGGACCCCGCGGGGACAGGGTCGGACTATGGCTACACCTTC.

The chain couples TRBV6-5 to TRBJ2-3; possible D gene TRBD2, 6 bases. The length of the CDR3 is 14 residues. The V gene's germline CDR1 is MNHEY and CDR2 SVGAGI. Trimming cost V 6 bases and J 2 bases, with 12 bases left between them. The CDR3 DNA reads as TGTGCCAGCAGCAGGGACTTCTTCACAGATACGCAGTATTTT. Amino acid sequence: CASSRDFFTDTQYF.

The chain combines TRBV19 with TRBJ1-6; 10 bases match TRBD1. Trimming at V came to 8 bases and at J to 10 bases, leaving 5 bases not matched to a gene. The CDR3 consists of 13 residues. Germline V gene data show CDR1 as LNHDA and CDR2 as SQIVND (reference sequence). The CDR3 here is CASGDRGESPLHF. CDR3 nucleotides: TGTGCCAGTGGGGACAGGGGAGAATCACCCCTCCACTTT.

The V call is TRBV19, the J call TRBJ2-5, with a tentative D call TRBD2 (5 bases). The CDR3 totals 13 residues. Germline assignment: CDR1 LNHDA and CDR2 SQIVND (reference sequence). Trimming pared 5 bases from V and 5 bases from J, leaving 12 bases between. The CDR3 DNA reads TGTGCCAGTAGTCAACAGACGGGGGAGACCCAGTACTTC. Protein sequence: CASSQQTGETQYF.

The chain joins TRBV3-1 (or the pseudogene TRBV3-2) to TRBJ2-3; TRBD2 matches 10 bases. This CDR3 has 14 amino acids. After removal of 1 base from V and 9 bases from J, the junction contained 4 bases not matched to a gene. Germline V gene sequence: CDR1 LGHDT, CDR2 YNNKEL (reference sequence). CDR3 residues: CASSQGLAGDTQYF. The CDR3, as DNA: TGTGCCAGCAGCCAAGGGCTAGCGGGAGACACGCAGTATTTT.

The sample holds a few counts of this clone. This rearrangement joins TRBV9 to TRBJ1-5, with D hard to call. The V end was cut by 2 bases, the J end by 7 bases, with 10 bases between. Germline-derived CDR1 and CDR2 are SGDLS and YYNGEE. CDR3 size: 13 residues. CDR3 coding DNA: TGTGCCAGCAGCGTGAGGGAGGGCCAGCCCCAGCATTTT. Translated: CASSVREGQPQHF.

This chain joins TRBV29-1 and TRBJ2-2; 8 positions agree with TRBD1. Germline V gene data show CDR1 as SQVTM and CDR2 as ANQGSEA. This CDR3 is built from 17 residues. The ends lost 3 bases at V and 4 bases at J; junction bases unmatched: 13. CDR3 sequence (DNA): TGCAGCGTTGAGGGAGTTACCCAGGGGGCTACCACCGGGGAGCTGTTTTTT. Its translation: CSVEGVTQGATTGELFF.